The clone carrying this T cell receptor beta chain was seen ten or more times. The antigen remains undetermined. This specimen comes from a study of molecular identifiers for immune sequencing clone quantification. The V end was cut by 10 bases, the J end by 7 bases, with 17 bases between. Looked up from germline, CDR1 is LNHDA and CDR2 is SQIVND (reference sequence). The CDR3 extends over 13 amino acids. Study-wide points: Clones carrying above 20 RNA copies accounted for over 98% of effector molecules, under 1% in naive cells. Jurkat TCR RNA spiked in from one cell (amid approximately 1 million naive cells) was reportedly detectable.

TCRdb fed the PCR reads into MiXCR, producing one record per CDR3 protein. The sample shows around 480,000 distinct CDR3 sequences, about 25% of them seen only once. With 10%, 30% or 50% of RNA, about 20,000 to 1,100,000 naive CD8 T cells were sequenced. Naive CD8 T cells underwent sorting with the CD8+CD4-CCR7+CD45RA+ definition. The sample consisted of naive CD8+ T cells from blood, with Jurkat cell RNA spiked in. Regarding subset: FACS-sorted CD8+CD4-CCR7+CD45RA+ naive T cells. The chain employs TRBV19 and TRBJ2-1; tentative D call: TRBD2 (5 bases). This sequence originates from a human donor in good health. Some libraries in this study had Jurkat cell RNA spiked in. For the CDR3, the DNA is TGTGCCACCCATGACGGACGGGGAAATGAGCAGTTCTTC. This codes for CATHDGRGNEQFF.